The 22 T cell receptor beta chains below come from one sample, sequenced in a study of response to subunit inactivated influenza vaccine. TCRdb fed the RT-PCR reads into MiXCR, producing one record per CDR3 protein. The profile shows about 240,000 distinct CDR3 sequences, more than 9% of them singletons. Material: non-naive T cells sorted from PBMCs, obtained approximately 15 days before vaccination. The receptors derive from a middle-aged man who received an inactivated influenza vaccine.

V usage is TRBV6-1 and J usage is TRBJ2-1; TRBD2 might be the D (6 bases). The V end was cut by 7 bases, the J end by 7 bases, with 14 bases between. This CDR3 has 13 amino acids. Per germline, CDR1 MNHNS and CDR2 SASEGT. The CDR3 region has the DNA TGTGCCAGCACCAAACGGGAGCTGAATGAGCAGTTCTTC. Its translation is CASTKRELNEQFF.

This clonotype was counted between two and nine times. Its ends do not fully match the called genes, so a read error is possible. This chain joins TRBV18 and TRBJ2-2, with 11 bases identical to TRBD1. Germline CDR1 and CDR2: KGHSH and LQKENI. The CDR3 covers 16 residues. The chain's CDR3 is CASSPRTGGASGELFF. The DNA of the CDR3 is TGTGCCAGCTCTCCACGGACAGGGGGCGCGTCCGGGGAGCTGTTTTTT.

This clonotype has ten or more counts. The CDR3 DNA reads as TGCAGCGTTACCTGGGGGGGAGGCTATGGCTACACCTTC. Its protein is CSVTWGGGYGYTF. V and J are TRBV29-1 and TRBJ1-2; D might be TRBD1 (5 bases). Trimming took 5 bases from V and 4 from J, leaving 14 bases between them. Per the germline V gene, CDR1 is SQVTM and CDR2 is ANQGSEA. The CDR3 covers 13 residues.

The sample holds a few counts of this clonotype. The rearrangement uses TRBV4-3 and TRBJ2-7, with 9 positions matching TRBD2. Germline CDR1 and CDR2: LGHNA and YSLEER. The CDR3 contains 14 residues. V lost 3 bases and J lost 4; bases outside the gene matches: 4. CDR3 sequence (DNA): TGCGCCAGCAGCCAGTTTAGCGGGAGTTACGAGCAGTACTTC. Translated, it gives CASSQFSGSYEQYF.

The chain carries TRBV2 and TRBJ2-7; 9 bases match TRBD1. This CDR3 is 13 amino acids long. V lost 5 bases to trimming and J lost 2 bases; unmatched junction nucleotides: 1. Per the germline V gene, CDR1 is SNHLY and CDR2 is FYNNEI. The CDR3 DNA sequence: TGTGCCAGCAGTCGGACAGGGGCCTACGAGCAGTACTTC. This encodes CASSRTGAYEQYF.

This clonotype was picked up many times. The rearrangement uses TRBV7-2 and TRBJ2-5, with 16 bases matching TRBD2. CDR1 is SGHTA and CDR2 is FQGNSA in the germline V gene. CDR3 length: 17 residues. V was pared by 6 bases and J by 6 bases, with 10 bases of the junction left unmatched. The DNA for the CDR3 is TGTGCCAGCAGTGGAGGGACTAGCGGGAGGGCCTGGAAGACCCAGTACTTC. The encoded protein is CASSGGTSGRAWKTQYF.

This clonotype turned up a few times. The chain employs TRBV12-3 or TRBV12-4 and TRBJ2-7; 7 bases line up with TRBD1. V lost 3 bases, J lost 4 bases, and 12 bases stayed unmatched. This CDR3 spans 16 amino acids. CDR3 protein: CASSFDQGVLFYEQYF. In DNA form, the CDR3 reads TGTGCCAGCAGTTTCGACCAGGGGGTTCTTTTTTACGAGCAGTACTTC.

Only a few counts were recorded for this clonotype. The rearrangement uses TRBV29-1 and TRBJ2-1, with 16 nucleotides matching TRBD2. Trimming took 7 bases from V and 3 from J; bases not matched to a gene: 3. Germline V CDR1 and CDR2: SQVTM, ANQGSEA. The length of the CDR3 is 15 residues. CDR3 amino acids: CSGGTSGRGYNEQFF. CDR3 sequence (DNA): TGCAGCGGAGGGACTAGCGGGAGGGGCTACAATGAGCAGTTCTTC.

This clonotype appeared a few times. The chain links TRBV4-3 to TRBJ2-5; a weak D match, TRBD2 (7 bases). This CDR3 is 15 amino acids long. Germline CDR1 is LGHNA and CDR2 is YSLEER. The V end lost 3 bases, the J end lost 4 bases, and 15 bases lay between the germline ends. CDR3 protein: CASSQGGGLGETQYF. Written as DNA, the CDR3 is TGCGCCAGCAGCCAGGGGGGGGGGCTGGGAGAGACCCAGTACTTC.

This chain connects TRBV7-9 to TRBJ2-3; D not resolved. Trimming stripped 2 bases from V and 5 bases from J, with 5 bases between. Per the germline V gene, CDR1 is SEHNR and CDR2 is FQNEAQ (reference sequence). This CDR3 has 12 residues. The CDR3 DNA reads as TGTGCCAGCAGCTTAACTAAAGATACGCAGTATTTT. Its protein product is CASSLTKDTQYF.

This clonotype has ten or more counts. This chain joins TRBV4-3 and TRBJ1-1, with D possibly being TRBD1 (6 bases). The CDR3 length is 13 residues. Trimming removed 4 bases from V and 5 bases from J, with 11 bases in between. Germline V gene sequence: CDR1 LGHNA, CDR2 YSLEER. The CDR3 loop is CASSRTGQTEAFF. CDR3 nucleotides: TGCGCCAGCAGCCGAACGGGACAAACTGAAGCTTTCTTT.

This clonotype occurred a few times. This sequence joins TRBV7-6 and TRBJ2-7; D not certain. CDR3 length equals 14 residues. Germline assignment: CDR1 SGHVS and CDR2 FNYEAQ. V lost 3 bases and J lost 6, with 15 bases in between. CDR3 region: CASSLEGSSGEQYF. DNA for the CDR3: TGTGCCAGCAGCTTGGAAGGTAGCTCTGGCGAGCAGTACTTC.

This clonotype was recorded a few times. This sequence joins TRBV7-9 and TRBJ2-2; possible D gene TRBD1, 5 bases. This CDR3 region has 16 residues. Germline V gene sequence: CDR1 SEHNR, CDR2 FQNEAQ (reference sequence). Trimming stripped 1 base from V and 0 bases from J, with 9 bases between. Written as DNA, the CDR3 is TGTGCCAGCAGCTTAGTAGCAGGGACGAACACCGGGGAGCTGTTTTTT. Translated: CASSLVAGTNTGELFF. Filled out from reference TRBV7-9 and TRBJ2-2, the complete variable domain reads DTGVSQNPRHKITKRGQNVTFRCDPISEHNRLYWYRQTLGQGPEFLTYFQNEAQLEKSRLLSDRFSAERPKGSFSTLEIQRTEQGDSAMYLCASSLVAGTNTGELFFGEGSRLTVL.

This clonotype was detected many times. The chain combines TRBV4-1 with TRBJ2-2; D gene unclear. CDR1 is MGHRA and CDR2 is YSYEKL in the germline V gene. This CDR3 comprises 15 residues. Trimming cost V 2 bases and J 2 bases, with 9 bases left between them. The CDR3 region has the DNA TGCGCCAGCAGCCAATGGGTTTCAAACACCGGGGAGCTGTTTTTT. Protein sequence: CASSQWVSNTGELFF.

In its sample, this clonotype was seen many times. The chain combines TRBV6-2 or TRBV6-3 with TRBJ1-5; maybe TRBD1 (5 bases). The CDR3 contains 16 residues. The germline gives CDR1 MNHEY, CDR2 SVGEGT. With 4 bases removed from V and 2 bases from J, the gap between germline ends came to 15 bases. The CDR3 sequence is CASSSRDGAGNQPQHF. The CDR3 bases are TGTGCCAGCAGTTCCCGGGACGGGGCGGGCAATCAGCCCCAGCATTTT.

The sample holds many counts of this clonotype. The chain employs TRBV10-3 and TRBJ1-4; 9 nucleotides agree with TRBD1. The trim removed 3 bases at V and 7 bases at J, leaving 6 bases unmatched. Germline loops: CDR1 ENHRY, CDR2 SYGVKD. The CDR3 is made up of 15 amino acids. CDR3 sequence (DNA): TGTGCCATCAGTGACAAGACAGGGGGAGGTGAAAAACTGTTTTTT. Its translation: CAISDKTGGGEKLFF.

This chain uses TRBV29-1 with TRBJ2-1; D is tentatively TRBD1 or TRBD2 (6 bases each). There are 14 residues in the CDR3. Looked up from germline, CDR1 is SQVTM and CDR2 is ANQGSEA. Trimming shortened V by 7 bases and J by 3 bases, and 16 bases separated the two germline ends. The CDR3 DNA follows: TGCAGCGCCGGGGGCCTGAAAGGCTACAATGAGCAGTTCTTC. This gives the protein CSAGGLKGYNEQFF.

A few counts support this clonotype. The DNA of the CDR3 is TGTGCCAGCAGCGTAGTGGGGAGAGAGCGGGACAATGAGCAGTTCTTC. It specifies CASSVVGRERDNEQFF. The J gene is TRBJ2-1, the V gene TRBV9; weak D call: TRBD2 (6 bases). V was shortened by 0 bases and J by 5 bases, with 15 bases between the two germline ends. The CDR3 loop spans 16 amino acids. Germline-derived CDR1 and CDR2 are SGDLS and YYNGEE.

V is TRBV27 and J is TRBJ2-7; 10 bases are shared with TRBD2. After removal of 5 bases from V and 3 bases from J, the junction contained 4 bases not matched to a gene. The CDR3 is 14 residues long. CDR1 and CDR2 (germline): MNHEY, SMNVEV (reference sequence). This CDR3 is CASSRTSGYYEQYF. In nucleotides, the CDR3 is TGTGCCAGCAGTCGGACTAGCGGATACTACGAGCAGTACTTC.

The genes are TRBV5-8 and TRBJ1-6; D unresolved. Germline lookup yields CDR1 SGHTS and CDR2 YDEGEE. This CDR3 is 11 amino acids long. The V gene lost 4 bases and the J gene lost 8 bases, with 4 bases spanning the gap. The CDR3 here is CASSLYSPLHF. The CDR3, as DNA: TGTGCCAGCAGCCTATATTCACCCCTCCACTTT.

This clonotype was found many times. The V gene is TRBV14, the J gene TRBJ2-7; D is perhaps TRBD2 (5 bases). With 0 bases removed from V and 6 bases from J, the gap between germline ends came to 12 bases. Per the germline V gene, CDR1 is SGHDN and CDR2 is FVKESK. This CDR3 has 14 residues. The CDR3 DNA is TGTGCCAGCAGCCAAGATACCCGGGGATCCGAGCAGTACTTC. Protein: CASSQDTRGSEQYF.

This clonotype was detected many times. The chain carries TRBV24-1 and TRBJ2-2, with unresolved D. Trimming shortened V by 2 bases and J by 5 bases, and 5 bases separated the two germline ends. The CDR3 extends over 13 amino acids. From germline, CDR1 is KGHDR and CDR2 SFDVKD. CDR3 sequence: CATSDSVTGELFF. CDR3 DNA: TGTGCCACCAGTGATTCGGTAACCGGGGAGCTGTTTTTT.